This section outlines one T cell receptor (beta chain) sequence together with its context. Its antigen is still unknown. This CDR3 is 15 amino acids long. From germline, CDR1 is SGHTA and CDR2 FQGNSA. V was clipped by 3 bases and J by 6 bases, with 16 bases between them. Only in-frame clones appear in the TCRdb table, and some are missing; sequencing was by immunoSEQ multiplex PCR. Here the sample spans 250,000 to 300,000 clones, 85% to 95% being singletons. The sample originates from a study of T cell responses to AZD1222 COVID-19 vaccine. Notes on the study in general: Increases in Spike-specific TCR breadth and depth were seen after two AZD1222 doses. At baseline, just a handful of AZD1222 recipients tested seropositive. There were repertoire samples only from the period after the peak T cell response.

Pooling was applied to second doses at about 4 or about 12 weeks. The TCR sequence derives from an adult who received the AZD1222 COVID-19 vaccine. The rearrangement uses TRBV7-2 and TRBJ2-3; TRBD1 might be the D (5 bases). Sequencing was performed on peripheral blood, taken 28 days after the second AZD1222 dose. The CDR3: CASSFQGPLGDTQYF. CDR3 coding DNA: TGTGCCAGCAGCTTCCAGGGCCCCCTTGGGGATACGCAGTATTTT.